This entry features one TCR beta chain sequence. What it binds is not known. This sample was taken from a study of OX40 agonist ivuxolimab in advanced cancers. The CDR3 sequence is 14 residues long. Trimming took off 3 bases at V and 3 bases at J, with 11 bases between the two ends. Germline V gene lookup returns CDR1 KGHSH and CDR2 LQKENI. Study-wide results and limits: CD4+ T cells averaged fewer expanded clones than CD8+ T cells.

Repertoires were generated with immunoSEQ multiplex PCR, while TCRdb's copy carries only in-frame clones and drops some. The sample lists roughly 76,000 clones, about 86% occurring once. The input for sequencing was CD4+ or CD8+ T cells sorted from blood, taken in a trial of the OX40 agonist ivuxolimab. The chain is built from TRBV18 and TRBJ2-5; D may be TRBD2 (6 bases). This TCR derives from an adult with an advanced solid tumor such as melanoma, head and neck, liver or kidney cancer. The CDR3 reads CASSPGRGEETQYF. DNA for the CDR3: TGTGCCAGCTCACCGGGGCGGGGAGAAGAGACCCAGTACTTC. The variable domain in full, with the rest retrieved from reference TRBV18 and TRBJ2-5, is NAGVMQNPRHLVRRRGQEARLRCSPMKGHSHVYWYRQLPEEGLKFMVYLQKENIIDESGMPKERFSAEFPKEGPSILRIQQVVRGDSAAYFCASSPGRGEETQYFGPGTRLLVL.